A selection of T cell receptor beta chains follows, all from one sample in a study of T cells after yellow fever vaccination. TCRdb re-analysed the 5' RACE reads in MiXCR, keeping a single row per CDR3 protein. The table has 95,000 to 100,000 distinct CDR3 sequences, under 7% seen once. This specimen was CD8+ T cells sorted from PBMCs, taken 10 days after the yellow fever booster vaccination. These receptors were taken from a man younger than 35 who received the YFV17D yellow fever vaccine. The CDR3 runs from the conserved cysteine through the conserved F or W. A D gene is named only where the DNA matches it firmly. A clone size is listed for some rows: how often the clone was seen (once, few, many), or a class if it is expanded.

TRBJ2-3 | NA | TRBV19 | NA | TGTGCCAGTAGTTCCCGGAACACAGATACGCAGTATTTT | CASSSRNTDTQYF
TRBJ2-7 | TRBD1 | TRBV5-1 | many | TGCGCCAGCAGCCCCCGGGACAGGGACTCCTACGAGCAGTACTTC | CASSPRDRDSYEQYF
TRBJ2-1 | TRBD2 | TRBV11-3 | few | TGTGCCAGCAGCTTAACAAAGCGGGGGAGCTCCTACAATGAGCAGTTCTTC | CASSLTKRGSSYNEQFF
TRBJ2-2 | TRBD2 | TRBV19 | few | TGTGCCAGTAGTAACGGACTAGCGGGGTTGACCGGGGAGCTGTTTTTT | CASSNGLAGLTGELFF
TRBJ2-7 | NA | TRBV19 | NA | TGTGCCAGTAGTAGGACGGGAAGCTCCTACGAGCAGTACTTC | CASSRTGSSYEQYF
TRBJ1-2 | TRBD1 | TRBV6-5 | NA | TGTGCCAGCAGTTACTCCCCCCTAACAGGGGATGGCTACACCTTC | CASSYSPLTGDGYTF
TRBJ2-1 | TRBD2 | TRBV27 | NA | TGTGGCAGCTCCATAGCGGGGGGGAATGAGCAGTTCTTC | CGSSIAGGNEQFF
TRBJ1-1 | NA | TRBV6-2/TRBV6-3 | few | TGTGCCAGCAGTTACAGCAACAACAGACTTAACACTGAAGCTTTCTTT | CASSYSNNRLNTEAFF
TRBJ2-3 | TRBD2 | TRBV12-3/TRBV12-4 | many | TGTGCCAGCAGTTTGACTAGCTACACAGATACGCAGTATTTT | CASSLTSYTDTQYF
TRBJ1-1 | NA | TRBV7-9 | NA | TGTGCCAGCAGCGCTCCCCGGTTGAACACTGAAGCTTTCTTT | CASSAPRLNTEAFF
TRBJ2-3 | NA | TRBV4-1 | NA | TGCGCCAGCAGCCAAGTGGAGGCCGGGGATACGCAGTATTTT | CASSQVEAGDTQYF
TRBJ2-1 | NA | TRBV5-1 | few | TGCGCCAGCAGCTCCAAACTATTCGATGAGCAGTTCTTC | CASSSKLFDEQFF
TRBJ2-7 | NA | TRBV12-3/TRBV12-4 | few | TGTGCCAGCAGTTTATCCCGGGCGGCAGACTACGAGCAGTACTTC | CASSLSRAADYEQYF
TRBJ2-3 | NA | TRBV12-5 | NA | TGTGCTAGCACAAGAGGGTCGGATACGCAGTATTTT | CASTRGSDTQYF